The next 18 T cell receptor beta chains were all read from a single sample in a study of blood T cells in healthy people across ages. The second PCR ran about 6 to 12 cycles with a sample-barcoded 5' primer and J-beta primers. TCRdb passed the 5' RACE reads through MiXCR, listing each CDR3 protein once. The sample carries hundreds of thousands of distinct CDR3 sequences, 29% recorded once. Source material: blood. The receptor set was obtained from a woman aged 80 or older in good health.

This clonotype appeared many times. CDR3: CASSHVDTRYGYTF. DNA for the CDR3: TGTGCCAGCAGCCACGTTGACACTCGCTATGGCTACACCTTC. The genes are TRBV4-2 and TRBJ1-2; D uncertain. Germline lookup yields CDR1 LGHNA and CDR2 YNFKEQ. CDR3 length: 14 residues. Trimming stripped 3 bases from V and 4 bases from J, with 12 bases between.

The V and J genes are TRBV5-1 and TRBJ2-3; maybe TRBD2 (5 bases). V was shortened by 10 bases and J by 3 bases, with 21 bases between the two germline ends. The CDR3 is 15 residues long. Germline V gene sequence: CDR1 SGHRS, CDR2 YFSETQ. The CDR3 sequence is CAGGLDGVGTDTQYF. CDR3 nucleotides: TGCGCCGGCGGCTTGGACGGGGTGGGGACAGATACGCAGTATTTT.

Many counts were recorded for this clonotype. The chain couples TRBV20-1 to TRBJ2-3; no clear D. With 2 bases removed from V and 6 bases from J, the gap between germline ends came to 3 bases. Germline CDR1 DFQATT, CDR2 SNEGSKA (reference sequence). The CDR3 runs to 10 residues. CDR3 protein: CSARKDTQYF. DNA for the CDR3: TGCAGTGCTAGAAAGGATACGCAGTATTTT.

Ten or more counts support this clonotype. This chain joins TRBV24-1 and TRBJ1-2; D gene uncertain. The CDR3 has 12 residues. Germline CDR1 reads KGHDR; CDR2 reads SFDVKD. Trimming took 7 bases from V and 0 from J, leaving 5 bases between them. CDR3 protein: CATSSSNYGYTF. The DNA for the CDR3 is TGTGCCACCAGCAGTTCTAACTATGGCTACACCTTC.

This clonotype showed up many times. The CDR3, as DNA: TGTGCCAGCCGGGACCAGGGGACACCTGGGGCCAACGTCCTGACTTTC. Its protein is CASRDQGTPGANVLTF. The chain couples TRBV6-2 or TRBV6-3 to TRBJ2-6; possible D gene TRBD1, 6 bases. This CDR3 region has 16 residues. Trimming left V 8 bases short and J 2 bases short, with 16 bases between. Germline V gene lookup returns CDR1 MNHEY and CDR2 SVGEGT.

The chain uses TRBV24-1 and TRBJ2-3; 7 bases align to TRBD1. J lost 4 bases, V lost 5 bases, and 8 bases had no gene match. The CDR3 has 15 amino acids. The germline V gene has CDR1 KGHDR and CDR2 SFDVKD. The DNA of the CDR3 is TGTGCCACCAGTGCCGGGACAGCGGCCGCAGATACGCAGTATTTT. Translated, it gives CATSAGTAAADTQYF.

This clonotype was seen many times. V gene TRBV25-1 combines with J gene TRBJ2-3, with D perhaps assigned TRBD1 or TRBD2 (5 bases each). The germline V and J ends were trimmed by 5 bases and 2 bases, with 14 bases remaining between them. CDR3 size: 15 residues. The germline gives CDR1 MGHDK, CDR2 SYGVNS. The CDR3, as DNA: TGTGCCAGCAGTCCGACAGAGCGGCCCACAGATACGCAGTATTTT. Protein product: CASSPTERPTDTQYF.

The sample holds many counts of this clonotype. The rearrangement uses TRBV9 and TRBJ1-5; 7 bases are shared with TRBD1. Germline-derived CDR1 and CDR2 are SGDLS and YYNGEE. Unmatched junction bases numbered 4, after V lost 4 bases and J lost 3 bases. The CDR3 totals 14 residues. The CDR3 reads CASSPGQYNQPQHF. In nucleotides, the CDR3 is TGTGCCAGCAGCCCGGGACAGTACAATCAGCCCCAGCATTTT.

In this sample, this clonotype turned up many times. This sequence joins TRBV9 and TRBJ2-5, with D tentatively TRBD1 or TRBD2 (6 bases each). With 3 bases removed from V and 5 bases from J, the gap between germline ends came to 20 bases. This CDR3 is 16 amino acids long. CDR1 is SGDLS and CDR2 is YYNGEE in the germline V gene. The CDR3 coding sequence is TGTGCCAGCAGCGCCCGAGGGGGATCCGCGGGGGAGACCCAGTACTTC. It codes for CASSARGGSAGETQYF.

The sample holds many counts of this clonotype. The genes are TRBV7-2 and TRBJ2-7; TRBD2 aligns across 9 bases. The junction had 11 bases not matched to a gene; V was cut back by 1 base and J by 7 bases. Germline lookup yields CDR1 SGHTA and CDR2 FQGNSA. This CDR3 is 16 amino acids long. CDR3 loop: CASSLVASGGFGEQYF. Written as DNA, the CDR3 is TGTGCCAGCAGCTTAGTAGCCAGCGGGGGGTTCGGAGAGCAGTACTTC.

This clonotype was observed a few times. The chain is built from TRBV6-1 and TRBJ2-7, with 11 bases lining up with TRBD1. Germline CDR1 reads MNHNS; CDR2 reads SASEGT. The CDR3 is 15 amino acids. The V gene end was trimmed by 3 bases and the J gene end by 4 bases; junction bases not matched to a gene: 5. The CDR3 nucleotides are TGTGCCAGCAGTGAGACGGACAGGGGGCCTTACGAGCAGTACTTC. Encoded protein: CASSETDRGPYEQYF.

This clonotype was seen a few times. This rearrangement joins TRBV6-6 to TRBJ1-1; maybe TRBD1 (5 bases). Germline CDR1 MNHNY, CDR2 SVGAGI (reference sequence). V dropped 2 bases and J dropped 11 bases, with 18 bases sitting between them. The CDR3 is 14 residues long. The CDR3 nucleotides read TGTGCCAGCAGTTACCCCGGGACCTCCAGCAGTGCTTTCTTT. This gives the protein CASSYPGTSSSAFF.

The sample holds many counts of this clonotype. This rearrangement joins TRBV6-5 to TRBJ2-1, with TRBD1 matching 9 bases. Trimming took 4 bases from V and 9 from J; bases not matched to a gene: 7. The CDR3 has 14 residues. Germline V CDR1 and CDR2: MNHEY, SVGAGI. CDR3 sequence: CASSSRDRVTEQFF. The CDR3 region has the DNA TGTGCCAGCAGTTCACGGGACAGGGTGACTGAGCAGTTCTTC.

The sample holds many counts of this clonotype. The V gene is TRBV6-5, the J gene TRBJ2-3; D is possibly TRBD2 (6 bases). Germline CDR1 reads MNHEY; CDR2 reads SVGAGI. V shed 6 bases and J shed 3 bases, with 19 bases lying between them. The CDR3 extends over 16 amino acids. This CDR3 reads CASSKGLTLSTDTQYF. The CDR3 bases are TGTGCCAGCAGCAAGGGACTTACATTATCAACAGATACGCAGTATTTT.

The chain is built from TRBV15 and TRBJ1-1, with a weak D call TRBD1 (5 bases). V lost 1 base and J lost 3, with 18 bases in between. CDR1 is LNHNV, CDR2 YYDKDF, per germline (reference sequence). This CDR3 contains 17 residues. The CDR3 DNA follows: TGTGCCACCAGCAGAGCGGCAGGGCAAGCCCAGGACACTGAAGCTTTCTTT. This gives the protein CATSRAAGQAQDTEAFF. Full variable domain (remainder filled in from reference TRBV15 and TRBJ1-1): DAMVIQNPRYQVTQFGKPVTLSCSQTLNHNVMYWYQQKSSQAPKLLFHYYDKDFNNEADTPDNFQSRRPNTSFCFLDIRSPGLGDTAMYLCATSRAAGQAQDTEAFFGQGTRLTVV.

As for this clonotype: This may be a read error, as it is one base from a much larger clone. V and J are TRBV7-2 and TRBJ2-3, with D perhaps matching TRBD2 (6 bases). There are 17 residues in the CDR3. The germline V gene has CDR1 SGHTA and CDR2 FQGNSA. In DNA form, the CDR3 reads TGTGCCAGCAGCTTAGTTTACGGCGGGACCTACACAGATATGCAGTATTTT. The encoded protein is CASSLVYGGTYTDMQYF.

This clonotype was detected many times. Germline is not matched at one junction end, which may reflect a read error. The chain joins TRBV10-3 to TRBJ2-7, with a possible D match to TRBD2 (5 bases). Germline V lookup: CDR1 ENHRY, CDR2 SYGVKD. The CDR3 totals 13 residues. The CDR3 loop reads CATSERASYEQYF. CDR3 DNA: TGTGCCACCAGTGAGAGGGCGTCCTACGAGCAGTACTTC.

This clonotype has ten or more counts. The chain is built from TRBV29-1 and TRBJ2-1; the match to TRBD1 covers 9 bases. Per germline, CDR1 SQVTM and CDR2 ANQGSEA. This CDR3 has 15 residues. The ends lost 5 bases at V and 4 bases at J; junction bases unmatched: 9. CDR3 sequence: CSVPGQGILYNEQFF. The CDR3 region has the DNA TGCAGCGTTCCGGGACAGGGAATTTTGTACAATGAGCAGTTCTTC.